This TCR beta chain emerged from a study of shared clonotypes between healthy human individuals. A word on this clone: Its target is unknown.

Donors comprised healthy HIV-negative adults lacking recent acute infections or vaccinations. This CDR3 region has 14 residues. V lost 3 bases and J lost 3, with 11 bases in between. Germline CDR1 KGHSH, CDR2 LQKENI. TCRdb's copy holds only in-frame clones and misses some; the assay was immunoSEQ multiplex PCR. The sample holds about 1.5 million clones, under 99% seen once. Overall study findings and caveats: Unshared clonotypes carried lower generation probabilities than those common to all four donors.

The source is a man between 25 and 39 years old in good health. Material for sequencing was naive CD4+ T cells sorted from blood. Subset here: CD45RA+ positively selected. V and J are TRBV18 and TRBJ1-2; D is perhaps TRBD1 (6 bases). The CDR3 region is CASSPGRGDYGYTF. The DNA of the CDR3 is TGTGCCAGCTCACCGGGCAGGGGAGACTATGGCTACACCTTC. Full variable domain (remainder filled in from reference TRBV18 and TRBJ1-2): NAGVMQNPRHLVRRRGQEARLRCSPMKGHSHVYWYRQLPEEGLKFMVYLQKENIIDESGMPKERFSAEFPKEGPSILRIQQVVRGDSAAYFCASSPGRGDYGYTFGSGTRLTVV.